This TCR beta chain originates from a study of shared T cell receptors in the human thymus (dated by TCRdb to the early 2020s). Regarding the research as a whole: The study examined how self-reactive, shared T-cell receptor alpha chains are generated in the human thymus.

Concerning this clone: Its antigen specificity is not known. Base qualities are not recorded, but no much larger clone differs from it by a single base.

For this chain, trimming is 4 bases at the V end and 6 bases at the J end, and the number of junction bases without a gene match is 5. CDR1 and CDR2, per the germline V gene, are SGHRS and YFSETQ. There are 15 amino acids in the CDR3, from cysteine to phenylalanine inclusive. The sequence is cut down to CDR3 DNA, 45 bases in frame from base 1. Receptor amplification or capture employed the immunoSEQ multiplex PCR assay. Not all clones reach the TCRdb copy of this immuneACCESS table, which keeps in-frame sequences only. Checked studies attribute under half of the gap to unresolved V genes and leave the rest unexplained. The sample table records hundreds of thousands of clones; just under 95% of these occur just once. The top ten constitute around 0.018% of the sample.

The sequence links TRBV5-1 to TRBJ2-1, and 12 junction bases match TRBD2. Specimen: thymocytes. The TCR sequence derives from a human donor. Here the CDR3 is given as CASSPRGLAGNEQFF. The DNA sequence is given as TGCGCCAGCAGCCCACGGGGACTAGCGGGCAATGAGCAGTTCTTC.